This paragraph reports one T cell receptor (beta chain). What it recognizes is unknown. The purity of all sorted populations exceeded 95%. The data are from a study of beta chain features in type 1 diabetes. Study-wide findings and caveats: The VDJ junctions of type 1 diabetes patients carried fewer insertions and more deletions. HLA effects on TCRB rearrangement stayed unresolved here. It was among patients, rather than healthy donors, that naive, central memory and Treg TCRB repertoires appeared more similar.

What was sequenced were expressed TCRB transcripts, since all of the isolated RNA had been reverse transcribed. Here immunoSEQ multiplex PCR was the method, and the copy in TCRdb shows in-frame clones only, minus some. The profile covers approximately 140,000 clones, with approximately 52% appearing a single time and under 0.5% taken by the ten largest. Germline-derived CDR1 and CDR2 are SEHNR and FQNEAQ (reference sequence). V was trimmed by 1 base and J by 5 bases, leaving 8 bases between them. The CDR3 has 13 residues. This receptor was obtained from a man aged 18 to 29 in good health. The chain uses TRBV7-9 and TRBJ1-2, with D perhaps TRBD1 (6 bases). Sequences were obtained from Tregs from blood. The CDR3 loop reads CASSLGTEYGYTF. CDR3 DNA: TGTGCCAGCAGCTTAGGGACAGAGTATGGCTACACCTTC.